The following is a T cell receptor (beta chain) sequence with its context. The sample comes from a study of blood T cell repertoires in COVID-19. Across the whole study: T cells, B-cell-depleted T cells, or PBMCs supplied cDNA or gDNA.

Some clones are missing from TCRdb's copy, which holds only in-frame ones; the method was immunoSEQ multiplex PCR. This table holds some 50,000 clones, around 90% found once. The sample taken for sequencing was peripheral blood. This TCR was sampled from a human donor in a cohort sampled during active COVID-19.

CDR3 sequence: CASSPGSDRQYF. The CDR3 bases are TGTGCCAGCAGCCCAGGGTCGGACAGGCAGTACTTC. The chain links TRBV7-9 to TRBJ2-7, with D maybe TRBD1 (6 bases). Germline V gene data show CDR1 as SEHNR and CDR2 as FQNEAQ (reference sequence). V lost 5 bases and J lost 9, with 14 bases in between. The CDR3 spans 12 residues.